The 18 T cell receptor beta chains below all came from one sample that was sequenced in a study of a mutant IDH1 vaccine in newly diagnosed glioma. Noted time point: week 35, safety follow-up. Vaccine doses each comprised 300 ug of mutant IDH1 20-mer peptide, with topical imiquimod. These receptors have no known antigen. Repertoires were generated with immunoSEQ multiplex PCR, while TCRdb's copy carries only in-frame clones and drops some. The sample carries about 41,000 clones, roughly nine tenths recorded once. Sequenced material: PBMCs, taken from a glioma patient whose treatment included an IDH1 peptide vaccine. The receptors derive from a man aged 35 to 55 with glioma.

V gene TRBV9 combines with J gene TRBJ2-3; D call uncertain. The length of the CDR3 is 16 residues. Per the germline V gene, CDR1 is SGDLS and CDR2 is YYNGEE. Trimming left V 2 bases short and J 2 bases short, with 15 bases between. In nucleotides, the CDR3 is TGTGCCAGCAGCGTTTCCCCTGGGCACGTCACAGATACGCAGTATTTT. It translates to CASSVSPGHVTDTQYF.

The chain uses TRBV2 and TRBJ1-1, with D tentatively TRBD1 (5 bases). Trimming pared 5 bases from V and 2 bases from J, leaving 9 bases between. Germline V CDR1 and CDR2: SNHLY, FYNNEI. The CDR3 has 13 amino acids. This CDR3 reads CASSYRPNTEAFF. The DNA of the CDR3 is TGTGCCAGCAGTTACAGGCCCAACACTGAAGCTTTCTTT.

The CDR3 sequence is CASSIDRDRWNTEAFF. CDR3 DNA sequence: TGTGCCAGTAGTATAGATCGCGACAGATGGAACACTGAAGCTTTCTTT. The rearrangement links TRBV19 to TRBJ1-1; D is perhaps TRBD1 (5 bases). The CDR3 consists of 16 residues. CDR1 LNHDA and CDR2 SQIVND come from the germline V gene (reference sequence). Trimming cost V 0 bases and J 1 base, with 12 bases left between them.

This sequence joins TRBV27 and TRBJ2-1; tentatively, D is TRBD2 (7 bases). The V end was cut by 5 bases, the J end by 6 bases, with 29 bases between. Germline V CDR1 and CDR2: MNHEY, SMNVEV (reference sequence). This CDR3 has 19 amino acids. Written as DNA, the CDR3 is TGTGCCAGCAGTCCGCCATTATTTTGGACAGCCCGGGGGGTCAATGAGCAGTTCTTC. Its protein is CASSPPLFWTARGVNEQFF.

The J gene is TRBJ1-2, the V gene TRBV29-1, with a weak D call TRBD1 (6 bases). V lost 3 bases to trimming and J lost 5 bases, with 16 bases between them. The CDR3 spans 14 residues. Germline CDR1 is SQVTM and CDR2 is ANQGSEA. As DNA, the CDR3 is TGCAGCGTTGACCAGCCGGACAGAATTTATGGCTACACCTTC. This sequence encodes CSVDQPDRIYGYTF. Full variable domain (missing parts from reference TRBV29-1 and TRBJ1-2): SAVISQKPSRDICQRGTSLTIQCQVDSQVTMMFWYRQQPGQSLTLIATANQGSEATYESGFVIDKFPISRPNLTFSTLTVSNMSPEDSSIYLCSVDQPDRIYGYTFGSGTRLTVV.

The gene calls are TRBV7-9 and TRBJ2-2; TRBD1 matches at 7 bases. CDR1 is SEHNR and CDR2 is FQNEAQ in the germline V gene (reference sequence). This CDR3 spans 14 amino acids. V was pared by 5 bases and J by 6 bases, with 6 bases of the junction left unmatched. This chain's CDR3 is CASSRIGQAGELFF. The CDR3, as DNA: TGTGCCAGCAGCCGAATCGGACAGGCCGGGGAGCTGTTTTTT.

The CDR3 here is CASSIILAAWSTEAFF. The CDR3 DNA reads as TGTGCCAGTAGTATAATTCTGGCGGCATGGAGCACTGAAGCTTTCTTT. This sequence joins TRBV19 and TRBJ1-1, with D uncertain. V lost 2 bases to trimming and J lost 4 bases, with 17 bases between them. The germline V gene encodes CDR1 LNHDA and CDR2 SQIVND (reference sequence). This CDR3 contains 16 residues. Variable domain in full (rest from reference TRBV19 and TRBJ1-1): DGGITQSPKYLFRKEGQNVTLSCEQNLNHDAMYWYRQDPGQGLRLIYYSQIVNDFQKGDIAEGYSVSREKKESFPLTVTSAQKNPTAFYLCASSIILAAWSTEAFFGQGTRLTVV.

Details on this clone: The sample holds other DNA sequences that translate to the same CDR3. V gene TRBV7-9 combines with J gene TRBJ1-1; unclear D gene. This CDR3 is 13 amino acids long. CDR1 is SEHNR and CDR2 is FQNEAQ in the germline V gene (reference sequence). Between the trimmed V and J ends, which lost 1 base and 1 base, there was a span of 4 bases. The CDR3 spells CASSLEGNTEAFF. The CDR3 DNA is TGTGCCAGCAGCTTAGAGGGGAACACTGAAGCTTTCTTT.

The rearrangement joins TRBV28 to TRBJ1-1; D may be TRBD1 (5 bases). Germline V gene lookup returns CDR1 MDHEN and CDR2 SYDVKM. The germline V and J ends were trimmed by 6 bases and 2 bases, with 16 bases remaining between them. The CDR3 covers 15 residues. In DNA form, the CDR3 reads TGTGCCAGCAGCATAGCGACAGTGATTAACACTGAAGCTTTCTTT. It encodes CASSIATVINTEAFF.

The chain couples TRBV6-1 to TRBJ2-2; TRBD2 agrees at 7 bases. J gave up 4 bases and V 3 bases, and 11 bases lay outside the gene matches. CDR3 length equals 17 residues. The V gene's germline CDR1 is MNHNS and CDR2 SASEGT. In DNA, the CDR3 is TGTGCCAGCAGTGACTTACAGGCTAGCGGCTCCACCGGGGAGCTGTTTTTT. Translating gives CASSDLQASGSTGELFF.

The chain employs TRBV13 and TRBJ1-2, with a weak D call TRBD1 (5 bases). The germline gives CDR1 PRHDT, CDR2 FYEKMQ (reference sequence). V gave up 4 bases and J gave up 6 bases, with 21 bases separating them. The CDR3 covers 16 residues. The CDR3 loop reads CASSSGTQTPPDGYTF. The CDR3 DNA reads as TGTGCCAGCAGCTCAGGGACTCAGACCCCTCCCGATGGCTACACCTTC.

This chain connects TRBV29-1 to TRBJ1-2, with 8 bases lining up with TRBD1. Germline V gene sequence: CDR1 SQVTM, CDR2 ANQGSEA. This CDR3 region has 14 residues. The V and J ends lost 6 bases and 2 bases, in that order; junction bases with no gene match: 8. The CDR3 reads CSVDTGGTNYGYTF. Written as DNA, the CDR3 is TGCAGCGTGGATACAGGGGGTACGAACTATGGCTACACCTTC.

The rearrangement joins TRBV18 to TRBJ2-3; D is possibly TRBD2 (6 bases). Deletions cut 6 bases from V and 0 bases from J, with 10 bases between. CDR3 length equals 14 residues. Germline CDR1 is KGHSH and CDR2 is LQKENI. CDR3 coding DNA: TGTGCCAGCTCCTCCGGGACTAGCACAGATACGCAGTATTTT. It specifies CASSSGTSTDTQYF.

The rearrangement links TRBV4-1 to TRBJ1-5; D is undetermined. Germline CDR1 and CDR2: MGHRA and YSYEKL. The length of the CDR3 is 16 residues. The V gene lost 1 base and the J gene lost 3 bases, with 13 bases spanning the gap. The CDR3 is CASSQAEGRTNQPQHF. CDR3 DNA sequence: TGCGCCAGCAGCCAAGCGGAAGGGCGGACCAATCAGCCCCAGCATTTT.

The chain joins TRBV28 to TRBJ1-5; 8 bases agree with TRBD1. This CDR3 is built from 14 residues. V lost 5 bases, J lost 4 bases, and 4 bases stayed unmatched. The germline V gene encodes CDR1 MDHEN and CDR2 SYDVKM. CDR3 sequence (DNA): TGTGCCAGCAGTATTTGGACAGGGAATCAGCCCCAGCATTTT. Protein: CASSIWTGNQPQHF.

This clone was detected only a few times. The V call is TRBV5-5, the J call TRBJ2-2, with unresolved D. The CDR3 totals 15 residues. Germline V CDR1 and CDR2: SGHKS, YYEKEE (reference sequence). Deletions cut 0 bases from V and 2 bases from J, with 8 bases between. CDR3 sequence: CASSLGSVNTGELFF. The CDR3 DNA is TGTGCCAGCAGCTTGGGTTCAGTAAACACCGGGGAGCTGTTTTTT.

The CDR3 protein is CASSYDRAAGELFF. CDR3 DNA sequence: TGTGCCAGCAGCTACGACAGGGCGGCCGGGGAGCTGTTTTTT. This sequence joins TRBV6-4 and TRBJ2-2; 7 bases map to TRBD1. The ends lost 6 bases at V and 6 bases at J; junction bases unmatched: 7. The CDR3 runs 14 residues. Germline-derived CDR1 and CDR2 are MRHNA and SNTAGT.

The gene calls are TRBV28 and TRBJ2-3; 7 bases agree with TRBD2. The CDR3 is made up of 15 amino acids. Trimming took 3 bases from V and 5 from J; bases not matched to a gene: 8. Germline CDR1 reads MDHEN; CDR2 reads SYDVKM. The CDR3 DNA reads as TGTGCCAGCAGTTTGCTAGCGGTATTCAGAGATACGCAGTATTTT. It yields the protein CASSLLAVFRDTQYF.